This T cell receptor (beta chain) was sequenced during a study of molecular identifiers for immune sequencing clone quantification. This clonotype has ten or more counts. Input for naive CD8 libraries was roughly 17,000 to 1,000,000 sorted cells; the RNA fraction used was 10%, 30% or 50%. Germline values: CDR1 LGHNT, CDR2 FRNRAP. V was trimmed by 1 base and J by 1 base, leaving 2 bases between them. The CDR3 is 14 amino acids. Via MiXCR, TCRdb re-called the PCR reads, giving one row per CDR3 protein. The sample consists of approximately 590,000 distinct CDR3 sequences, less than 30% of them appearing once.

The receptor's source is a human donor in good health. Some libraries in this study had Jurkat cell RNA spiked in. Sequences were obtained from naive CD8+ T cells from blood, with Jurkat cell RNA spiked in. Specified subset: FACS-sorted CD8+CD4-CCR7+CD45RA+ naive T cells. V is TRBV12-5 and J is TRBJ2-6; D is undetermined. The CDR3 loop reads CASGLGSGANVLTF. CDR3 DNA: TGTGCTAGTGGTTTGGGGTCTGGGGCCAACGTCCTGACTTTC.